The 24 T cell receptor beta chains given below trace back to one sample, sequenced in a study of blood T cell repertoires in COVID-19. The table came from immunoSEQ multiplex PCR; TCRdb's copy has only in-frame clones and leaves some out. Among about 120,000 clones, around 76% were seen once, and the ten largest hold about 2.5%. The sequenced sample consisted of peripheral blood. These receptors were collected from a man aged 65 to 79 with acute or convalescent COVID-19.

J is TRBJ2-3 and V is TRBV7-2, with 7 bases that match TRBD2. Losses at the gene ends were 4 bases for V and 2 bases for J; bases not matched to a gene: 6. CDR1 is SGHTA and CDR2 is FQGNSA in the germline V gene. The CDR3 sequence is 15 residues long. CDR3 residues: CASSYSGTTTDTQYF. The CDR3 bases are TGTGCCAGCAGCTACTCCGGGACTACCACAGATACGCAGTATTTT.

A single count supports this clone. The chain's CDR3 is CSVDFRNRDGYGYTF. The CDR3 DNA sequence: TGCAGCGTGGATTTCAGAAACAGGGATGGCTATGGCTACACCTTC. V gene TRBV29-1 combines with J gene TRBJ1-2; perhaps TRBD1 as D (6 bases). Trimming took off 6 bases at V and 4 bases at J, with 21 bases between the two ends. CDR1 and CDR2 from the germline V gene are SQVTM and ANQGSEA. This CDR3 has 15 amino acids.

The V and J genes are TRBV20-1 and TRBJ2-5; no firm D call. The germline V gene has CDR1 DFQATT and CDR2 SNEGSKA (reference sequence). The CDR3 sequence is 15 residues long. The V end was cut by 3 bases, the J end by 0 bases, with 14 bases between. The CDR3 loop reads CSASDPRRYQETQYF. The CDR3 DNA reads TGCAGTGCTAGTGATCCGCGGCGGTACCAAGAGACCCAGTACTTC.

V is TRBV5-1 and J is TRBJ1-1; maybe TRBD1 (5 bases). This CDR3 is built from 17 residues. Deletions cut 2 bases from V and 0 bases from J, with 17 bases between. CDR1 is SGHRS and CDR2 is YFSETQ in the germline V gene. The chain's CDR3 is CASSFGSGPGMNTEAFF. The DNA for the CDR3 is TGCGCCAGCAGCTTTGGATCCGGGCCAGGGATGAACACTGAAGCTTTCTTT.

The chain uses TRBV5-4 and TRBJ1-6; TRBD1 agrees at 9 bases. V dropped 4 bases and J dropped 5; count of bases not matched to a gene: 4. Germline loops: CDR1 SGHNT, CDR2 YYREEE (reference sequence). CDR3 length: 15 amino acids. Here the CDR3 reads CASSVGQGDNSPLHF. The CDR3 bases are TGTGCCAGCAGCGTGGGACAGGGCGATAATTCACCCCTCCACTTT.

CDR3 amino acids: CASSVAGYRTEAFF. The CDR3 DNA follows: TGTGCCAGCAGCGTCGCAGGGTATCGGACTGAAGCTTTCTTT. The rearrangement uses TRBV9 and TRBJ1-1; TRBD1 might be the D (5 bases). Trimming removed 2 bases from V and 5 bases from J, with 13 bases in between. The CDR3 extends over 14 amino acids. Germline-derived CDR1 and CDR2 are SGDLS and YYNGEE.

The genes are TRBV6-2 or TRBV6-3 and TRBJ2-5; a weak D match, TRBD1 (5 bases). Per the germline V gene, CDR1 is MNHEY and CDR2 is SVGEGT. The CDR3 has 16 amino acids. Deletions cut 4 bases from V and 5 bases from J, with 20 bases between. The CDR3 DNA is TGTGCCAGCAGTTTTAATCCCCCACAGGAATGGGAGACCCAGTACTTC. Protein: CASSFNPPQEWETQYF.

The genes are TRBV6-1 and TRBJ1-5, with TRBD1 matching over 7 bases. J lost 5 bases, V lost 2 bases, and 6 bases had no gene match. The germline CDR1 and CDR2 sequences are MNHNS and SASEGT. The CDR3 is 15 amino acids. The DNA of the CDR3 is TGTGCCAGCAGTGAAAACAGGGGTATATATCAGCCCCAGCATTTT. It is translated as CASSENRGIYQPQHF.

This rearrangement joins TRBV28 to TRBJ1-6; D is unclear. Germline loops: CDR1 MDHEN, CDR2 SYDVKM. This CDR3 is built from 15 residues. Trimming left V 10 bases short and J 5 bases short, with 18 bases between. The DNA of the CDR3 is TGTGCCACACTAGGCGGGGTGGGCAATAATTCACCCCTCCACTTT. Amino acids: CATLGGVGNNSPLHF.

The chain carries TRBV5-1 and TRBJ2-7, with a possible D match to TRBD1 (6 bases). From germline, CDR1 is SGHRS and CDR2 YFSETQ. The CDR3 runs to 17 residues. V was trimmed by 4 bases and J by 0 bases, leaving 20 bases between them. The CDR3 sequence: CASSHQGTGWGSYEQYF. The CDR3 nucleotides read TGCGCCAGCAGCCACCAAGGAACAGGGTGGGGCTCCTACGAGCAGTACTTC.

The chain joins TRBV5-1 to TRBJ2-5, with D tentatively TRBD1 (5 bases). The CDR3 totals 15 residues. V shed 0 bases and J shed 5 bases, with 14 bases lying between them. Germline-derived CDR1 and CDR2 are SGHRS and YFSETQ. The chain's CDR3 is CASSLEAGFVETQYF. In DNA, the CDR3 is TGCGCCAGCAGCTTGGAAGCAGGGTTCGTGGAGACCCAGTACTTC. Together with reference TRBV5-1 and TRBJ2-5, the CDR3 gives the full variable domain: KAGVTQTPRYLIKTRGQQVTLSCSPISGHRSVSWYQQTPGQGLQFLFEYFSETQRNKGNFPGRFSGRQFSNSRSEMNVSTLELGDSALYLCASSLEAGFVETQYFGPGTRLLVL.

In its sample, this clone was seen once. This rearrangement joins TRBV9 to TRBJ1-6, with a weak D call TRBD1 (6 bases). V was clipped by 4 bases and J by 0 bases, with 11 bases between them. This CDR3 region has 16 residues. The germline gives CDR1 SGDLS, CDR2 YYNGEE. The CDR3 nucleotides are TGTGCCAGCAGCCCCAAACAGGGCTCCTATAATTCACCCCTCCACTTT. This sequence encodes CASSPKQGSYNSPLHF.

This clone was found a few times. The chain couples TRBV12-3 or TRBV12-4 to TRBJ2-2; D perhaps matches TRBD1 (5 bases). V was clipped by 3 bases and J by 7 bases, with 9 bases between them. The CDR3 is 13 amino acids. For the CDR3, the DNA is TGTGCCAGCAGTTTCCCAGGGTTCGGGGAGCTGTTTTTT. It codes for CASSFPGFGELFF.

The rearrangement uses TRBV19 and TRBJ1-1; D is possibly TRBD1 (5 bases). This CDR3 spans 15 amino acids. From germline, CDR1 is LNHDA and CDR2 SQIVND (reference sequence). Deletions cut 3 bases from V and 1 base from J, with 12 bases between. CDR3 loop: CASSILDRKNTEAFF. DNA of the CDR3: TGTGCCAGTAGTATTTTAGACAGAAAGAACACTGAAGCTTTCTTT.

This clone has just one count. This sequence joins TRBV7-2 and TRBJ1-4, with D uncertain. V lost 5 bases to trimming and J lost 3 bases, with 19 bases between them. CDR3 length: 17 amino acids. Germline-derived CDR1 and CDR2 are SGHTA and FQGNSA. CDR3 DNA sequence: TGTGCCAGCAGCCCCCTGGGCCGACAAGCGGCTAATGAAAAACTGTTTTTT. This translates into CASSPLGRQAANEKLFF.

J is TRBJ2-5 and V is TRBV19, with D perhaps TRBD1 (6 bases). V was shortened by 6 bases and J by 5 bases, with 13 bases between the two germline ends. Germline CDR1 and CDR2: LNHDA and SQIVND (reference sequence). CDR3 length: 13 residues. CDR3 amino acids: CASSGQKFETQYF. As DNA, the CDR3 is TGTGCCAGTAGCGGACAGAAGTTCGAGACCCAGTACTTC. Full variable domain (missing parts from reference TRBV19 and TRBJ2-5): DGGITQSPKYLFRKEGQNVTLSCEQNLNHDAMYWYRQDPGQGLRLIYYSQIVNDFQKGDIAEGYSVSREKKESFPLTVTSAQKNPTAFYLCASSGQKFETQYFGPGTRLLVL.

For the CDR3, the DNA is TGTGCCAGCAGCCAATACGGCGGAAGCTCTGGAAACACCATATATTTT. Protein sequence: CASSQYGGSSGNTIYF. The chain combines TRBV3-1 (or the pseudogene TRBV3-2) with TRBJ1-3; no clear D. The CDR3 spans 16 residues. CDR1 LGHDT and CDR2 YNNKEL come from the germline V gene (reference sequence). The germline V and J ends were trimmed by 2 bases and 0 bases, with 11 bases remaining between them.

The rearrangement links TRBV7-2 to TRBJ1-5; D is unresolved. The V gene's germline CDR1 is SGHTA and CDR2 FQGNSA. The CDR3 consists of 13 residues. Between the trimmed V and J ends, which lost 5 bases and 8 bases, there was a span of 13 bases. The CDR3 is CASSPTSLKPQHF. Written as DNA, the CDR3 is TGTGCCAGCAGCCCAACTTCCCTAAAGCCCCAGCATTTT. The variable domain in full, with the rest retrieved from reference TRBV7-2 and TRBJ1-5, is GAGVSQSPSNKVTEKGKDVELRCDPISGHTALYWYRQSLGQGLEFLIYFQGNSAPDKSGLPSDRFSAERTGGSVSTLTIQRTQQEDSAVYLCASSPTSLKPQHFGDGTRLSIL.

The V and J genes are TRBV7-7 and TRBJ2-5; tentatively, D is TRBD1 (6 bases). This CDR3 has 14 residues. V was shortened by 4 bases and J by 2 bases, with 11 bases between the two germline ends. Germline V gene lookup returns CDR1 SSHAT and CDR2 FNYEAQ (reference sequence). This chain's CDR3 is CASSSQGLQETQYF. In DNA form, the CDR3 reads TGTGCCAGCAGCTCCCAGGGGCTACAAGAGACCCAGTACTTC. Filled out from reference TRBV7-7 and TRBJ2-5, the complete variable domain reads GAGVSQSPRYKVTKRGQDVTLRCDPISSHATLYWYQQALGQGPEFLTYFNYEAQPDKSGLPSDRFSAERPEGSISTLTIQRTEQRDSAMYRCASSSQGLQETQYFGPGTRLLVL.

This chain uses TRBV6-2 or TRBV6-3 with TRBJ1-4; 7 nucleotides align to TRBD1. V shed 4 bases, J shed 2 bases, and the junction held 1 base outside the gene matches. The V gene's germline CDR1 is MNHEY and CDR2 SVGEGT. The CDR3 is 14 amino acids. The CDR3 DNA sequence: TGTGCCAGCAGTTCGGGACAGACTAATGAAAAACTGTTTTTT. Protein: CASSSGQTNEKLFF.

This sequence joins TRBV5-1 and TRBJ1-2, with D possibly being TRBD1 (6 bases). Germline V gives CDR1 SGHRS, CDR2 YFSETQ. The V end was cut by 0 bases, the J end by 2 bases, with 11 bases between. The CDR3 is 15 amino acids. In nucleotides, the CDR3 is TGCGCCAGCAGCTTGGGTGGGACATCAAACTATGGCTACACCTTC. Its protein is CASSLGGTSNYGYTF.

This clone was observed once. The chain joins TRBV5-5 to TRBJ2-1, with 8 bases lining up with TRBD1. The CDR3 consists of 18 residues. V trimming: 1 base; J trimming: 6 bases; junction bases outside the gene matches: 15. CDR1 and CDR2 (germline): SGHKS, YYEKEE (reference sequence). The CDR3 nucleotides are TGTGCCAGCAGCTTGCGGACAGGGAGCCCCTTTGGTGGCAATGAGCAGTTCTTC. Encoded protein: CASSLRTGSPFGGNEQFF.

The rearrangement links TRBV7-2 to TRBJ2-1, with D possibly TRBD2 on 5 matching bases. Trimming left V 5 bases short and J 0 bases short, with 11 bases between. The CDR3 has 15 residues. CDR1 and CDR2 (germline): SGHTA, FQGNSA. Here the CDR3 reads CASSRGSDSYNEQFF. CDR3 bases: TGTGCCAGCAGCCGCGGGTCGGACTCCTACAATGAGCAGTTCTTC.

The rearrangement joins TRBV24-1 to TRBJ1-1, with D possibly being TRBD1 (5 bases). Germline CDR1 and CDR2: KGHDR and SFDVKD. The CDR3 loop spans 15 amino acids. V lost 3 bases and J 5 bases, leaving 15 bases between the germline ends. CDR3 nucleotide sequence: TGTGCCACCAGTGATGCCCGGGCCGGGGGGACTGAAGCTTTCTTT. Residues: CATSDARAGGTEAFF.